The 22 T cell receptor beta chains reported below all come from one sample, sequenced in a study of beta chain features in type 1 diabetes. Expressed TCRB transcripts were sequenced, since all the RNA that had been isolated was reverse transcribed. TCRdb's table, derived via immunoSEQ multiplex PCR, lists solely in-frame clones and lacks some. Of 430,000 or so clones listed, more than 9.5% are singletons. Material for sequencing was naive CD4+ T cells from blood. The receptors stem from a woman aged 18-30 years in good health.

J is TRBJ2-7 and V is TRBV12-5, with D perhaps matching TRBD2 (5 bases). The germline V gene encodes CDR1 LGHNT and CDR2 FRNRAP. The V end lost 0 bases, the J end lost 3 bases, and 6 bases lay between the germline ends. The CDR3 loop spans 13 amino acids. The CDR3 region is CASGLVGGYEQYF. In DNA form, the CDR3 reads TGTGCTAGTGGTTTGGTCGGAGGCTACGAGCAGTACTTC.

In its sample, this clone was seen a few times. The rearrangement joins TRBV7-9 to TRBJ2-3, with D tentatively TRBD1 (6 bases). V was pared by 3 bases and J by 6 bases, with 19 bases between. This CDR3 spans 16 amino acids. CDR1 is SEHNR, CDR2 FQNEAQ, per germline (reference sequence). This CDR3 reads CASSFAGQMFGDTQYF. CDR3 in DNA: TGTGCCAGCAGCTTTGCAGGACAGATGTTCGGGGATACGCAGTATTTT. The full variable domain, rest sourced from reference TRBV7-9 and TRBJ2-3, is DTGVSQNPRHKITKRGQNVTFRCDPISEHNRLYWYRQTLGQGPEFLTYFQNEAQLEKSRLLSDRFSAERPKGSFSTLEIQRTEQGDSAMYLCASSFAGQMFGDTQYFGPGTRLTVL.

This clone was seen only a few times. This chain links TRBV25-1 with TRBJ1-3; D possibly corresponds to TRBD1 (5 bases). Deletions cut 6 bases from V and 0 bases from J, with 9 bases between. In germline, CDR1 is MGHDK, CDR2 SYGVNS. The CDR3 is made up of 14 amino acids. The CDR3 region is CASRDTRSGNTIYF. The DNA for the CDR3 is TGTGCCAGCAGGGACACCCGCTCTGGAAACACCATATATTTT.

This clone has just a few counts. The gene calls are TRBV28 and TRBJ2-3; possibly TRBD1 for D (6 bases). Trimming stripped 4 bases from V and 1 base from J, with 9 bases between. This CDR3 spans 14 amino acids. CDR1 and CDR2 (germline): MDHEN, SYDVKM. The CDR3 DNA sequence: TGTGCCAGCAGTTGGACAGAGGGCACAGATACGCAGTATTTT. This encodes CASSWTEGTDTQYF.

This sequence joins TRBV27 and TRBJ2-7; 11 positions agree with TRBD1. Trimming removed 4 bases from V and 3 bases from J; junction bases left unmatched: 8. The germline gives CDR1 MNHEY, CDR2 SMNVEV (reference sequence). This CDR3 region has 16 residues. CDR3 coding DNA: TGTGCCAGCAGTTCCCGGGGGACAGGGGGGAACTACGAGCAGTACTTC. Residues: CASSSRGTGGNYEQYF.

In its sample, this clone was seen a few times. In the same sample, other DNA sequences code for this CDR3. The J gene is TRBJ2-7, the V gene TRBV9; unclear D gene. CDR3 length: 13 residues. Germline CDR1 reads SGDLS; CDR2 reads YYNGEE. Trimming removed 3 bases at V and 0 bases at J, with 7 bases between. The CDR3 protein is CASSEGLSYEQYF. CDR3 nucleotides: TGTGCCAGCAGCGAGGGTCTCTCCTACGAGCAGTACTTC.

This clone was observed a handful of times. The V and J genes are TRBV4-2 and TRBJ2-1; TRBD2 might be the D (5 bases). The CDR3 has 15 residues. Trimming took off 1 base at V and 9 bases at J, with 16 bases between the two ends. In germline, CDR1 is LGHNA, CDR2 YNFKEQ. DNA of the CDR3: TGTGCCAGCAGCCAAGCGGCTGGAGCTGGGAGTGAGCAGTTCTTC. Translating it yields CASSQAAGAGSEQFF.

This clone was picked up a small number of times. The CDR3 DNA follows: TGTGCCAGCAGCACCCCTGCGGGGCCAGAGACCCAGTACTTC. This encodes CASSTPAGPETQYF. The chain employs TRBV11-3 and TRBJ2-5; TRBD2 is a possible D gene (6 bases). The V gene lost 5 bases and the J gene lost 4 bases, with 14 bases spanning the gap. The V gene's germline CDR1 is SGHNT and CDR2 YENEEA. The CDR3 is made up of 14 amino acids. Full variable domain (missing parts from reference TRBV11-3 and TRBJ2-5): EAGVVQSPRYKIIEKKQPVAFWCNPISGHNTLYWYLQNLGQGPELLIRYENEEAVDDSQLPKDRFSAERLKGVDSTLKIQPAELGDSAVYLCASSTPAGPETQYFGPGTRLLVL.

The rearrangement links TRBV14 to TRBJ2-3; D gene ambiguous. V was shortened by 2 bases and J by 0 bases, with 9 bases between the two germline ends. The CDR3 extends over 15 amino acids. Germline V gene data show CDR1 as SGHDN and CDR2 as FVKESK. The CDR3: CASSQPSASTDTQYF. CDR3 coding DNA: TGTGCCAGCAGCCAACCCTCGGCTAGCACAGATACGCAGTATTTT.

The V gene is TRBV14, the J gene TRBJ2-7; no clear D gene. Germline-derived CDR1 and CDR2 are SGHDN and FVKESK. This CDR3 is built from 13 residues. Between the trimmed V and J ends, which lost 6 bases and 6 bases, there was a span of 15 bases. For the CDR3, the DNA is TGTGCCAGCAGTCTCGACTGGAAACTCGAGCAGTACTTC. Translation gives CASSLDWKLEQYF.

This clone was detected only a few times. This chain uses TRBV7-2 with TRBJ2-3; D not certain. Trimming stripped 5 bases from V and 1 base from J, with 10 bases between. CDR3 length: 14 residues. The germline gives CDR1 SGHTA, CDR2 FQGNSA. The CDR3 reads CASSLRRGTDTQYF. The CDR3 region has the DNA TGTGCCAGCAGCCTCCGCCGGGGCACAGATACGCAGTATTTT.

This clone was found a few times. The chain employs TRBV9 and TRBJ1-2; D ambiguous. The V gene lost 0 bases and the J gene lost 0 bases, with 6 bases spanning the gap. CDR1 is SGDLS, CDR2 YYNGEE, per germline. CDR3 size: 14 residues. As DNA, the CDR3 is TGTGCCAGCAGCGTAGTCGGAGCTAACTATGGCTACACCTTC. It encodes CASSVVGANYGYTF.

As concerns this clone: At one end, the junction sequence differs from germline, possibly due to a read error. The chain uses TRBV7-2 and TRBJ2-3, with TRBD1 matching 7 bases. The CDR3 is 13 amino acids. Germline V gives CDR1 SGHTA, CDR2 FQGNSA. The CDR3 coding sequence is TGTGCCAGCAGCTCTCCCGGGACAGCTACGCAGTATTTT. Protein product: CASSSPGTATQYF.

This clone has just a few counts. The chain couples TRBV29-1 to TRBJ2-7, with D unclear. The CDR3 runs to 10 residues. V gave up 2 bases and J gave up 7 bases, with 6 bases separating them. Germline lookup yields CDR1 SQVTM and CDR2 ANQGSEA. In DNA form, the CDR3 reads TGCAGCGTTGAATTTGGGGAGCAGTACTTC. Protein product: CSVEFGEQYF.

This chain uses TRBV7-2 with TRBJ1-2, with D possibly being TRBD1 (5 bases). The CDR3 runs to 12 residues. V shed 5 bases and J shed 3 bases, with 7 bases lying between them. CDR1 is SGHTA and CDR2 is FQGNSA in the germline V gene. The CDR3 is CASSTGHYGYTF. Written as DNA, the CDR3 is TGTGCCAGCAGCACGGGGCACTATGGCTACACCTTC.

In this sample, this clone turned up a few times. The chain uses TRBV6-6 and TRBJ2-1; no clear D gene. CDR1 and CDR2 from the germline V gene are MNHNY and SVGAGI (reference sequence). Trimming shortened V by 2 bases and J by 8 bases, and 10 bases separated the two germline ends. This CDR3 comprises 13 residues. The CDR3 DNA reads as TGTGCCAGCAGTTACGCGAGAACGGATGAGCAGTTCTTC. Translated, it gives CASSYARTDEQFF.

The CDR3 reads CASSPETASGNQPQHF. Here the CDR3 DNA reads TGTGCCAGCAGCCCCGAAACGGCTTCGGGCAATCAGCCCCAGCATTTT. The V and J genes are TRBV7-2 and TRBJ1-5; unclear D gene. V lost 5 bases to trimming and J lost 2 bases, with 16 bases between them. This CDR3 is built from 16 residues. Germline V gives CDR1 SGHTA, CDR2 FQGNSA.

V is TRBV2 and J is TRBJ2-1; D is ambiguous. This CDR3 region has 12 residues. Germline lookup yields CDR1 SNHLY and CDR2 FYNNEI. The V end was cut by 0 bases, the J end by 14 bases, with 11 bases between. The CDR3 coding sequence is TGTGCCAGCAGTGAAGCAGTGGTGGCGGAGTTCTTC. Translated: CASSEAVVAEFF.

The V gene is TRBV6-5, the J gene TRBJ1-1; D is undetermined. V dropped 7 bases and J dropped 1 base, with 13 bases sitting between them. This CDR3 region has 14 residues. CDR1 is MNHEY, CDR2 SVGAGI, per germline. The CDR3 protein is CASNDANGNTEAFF. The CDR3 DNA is TGTGCCAGCAATGACGCCAACGGGAACACTGAAGCTTTCTTT.

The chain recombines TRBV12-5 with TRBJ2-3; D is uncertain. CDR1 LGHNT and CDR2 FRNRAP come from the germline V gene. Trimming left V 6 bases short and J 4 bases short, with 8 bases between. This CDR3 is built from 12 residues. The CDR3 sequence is CASGPRPDTQYF. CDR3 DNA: TGTGCTAGTGGCCCCCGGCCAGATACGCAGTATTTT. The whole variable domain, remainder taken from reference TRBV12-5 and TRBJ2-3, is DARVTQTPRHKVTEMGQEVTMRCQPILGHNTVFWYRQTMMQGLELLAYFRNRAPLDDSGMPKDRFSAEMPDATLATLKIQPSEPRDSAVYFCASGPRPDTQYFGPGTRLTVL.

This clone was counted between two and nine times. In DNA, the CDR3 is TGTGCCAGCTCACCAAGGGGACAAGCCAAAAACATTCAGTACTTC. It encodes CASSPRGQAKNIQYF. The chain combines TRBV18 with TRBJ2-4; D perhaps matches TRBD1 (6 bases). The CDR3 totals 15 residues. Germline V gene data show CDR1 as KGHSH and CDR2 as LQKENI. Between the trimmed V and J ends, which lost 2 bases and 0 bases, there was a span of 8 bases.

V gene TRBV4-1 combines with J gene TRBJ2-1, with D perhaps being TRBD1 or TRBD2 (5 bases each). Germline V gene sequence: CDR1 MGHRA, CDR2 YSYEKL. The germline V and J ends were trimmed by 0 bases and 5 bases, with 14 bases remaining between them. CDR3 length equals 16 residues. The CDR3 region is CASSQESMQGDNEQFF. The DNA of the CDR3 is TGCGCCAGCAGCCAAGAGTCTATGCAGGGAGACAATGAGCAGTTCTTC.